Following are 14 T cell receptor beta chains from one sample sequenced in a study of cytomegalovirus exposure and HLA in healthy donors. Amplification used 60 Vbeta primers and 13 Jbeta primers. The protocol was immunoSEQ multiplex PCR, while the TCRdb copy is restricted to in-frame clones and leaves out a portion. Of approximately 100,000 clones in the sample, 75% are singletons; the top ten hold approximately 2.8%. Sequencing was performed on PBMCs. The receptor source for this set is a male donor in good health and CMV-seropositive.

Here the CDR3 DNA reads TGTGCCAGTAGTTCGGGGACTTCGGGGGAAAAACTGTTTTTT. This gives the protein CASSSGTSGEKLFF. The chain couples TRBV19 to TRBJ1-4, with D maybe TRBD1 (5 bases). The germline V gene has CDR1 LNHDA and CDR2 SQIVND (reference sequence). The CDR3 runs 14 residues. V was cut by 5 bases and J by 8 bases, with 15 bases left in between.

The V gene is TRBV5-6, the J gene TRBJ2-7; D not resolved. The V gene's germline CDR1 is SGHDT and CDR2 YYEEEE. V shed 0 bases and J shed 5 bases, with 12 bases lying between them. The CDR3 consists of 14 residues. The CDR3 region is CASSLVSARHEQYF. In DNA, the CDR3 is TGTGCCAGCAGCTTGGTGTCAGCCAGGCACGAGCAGTACTTC. Full variable domain (rest looked up from reference TRBV5-6 and TRBJ2-7): DAGVTQSPTHLIKTRGQQVTLRCSPKSGHDTVSWYQQALGQGPQFIFQYYEEEERQRGNFPDRFSGHQFPNYSSELNVNALLLGDSALYLCASSLVSARHEQYFGPGTRLTVT.

The rearrangement links TRBV10-3 to TRBJ2-7; a possible D gene is TRBD2 (5 bases). V was clipped by 5 bases and J by 0 bases, with 14 bases between them. This CDR3 contains 15 residues. CDR1 ENHRY and CDR2 SYGVKD come from the germline V gene. The chain's CDR3 is CAISSSGRGSYEQYF. The CDR3 DNA follows: TGTGCCATCAGTTCATCTGGTCGGGGCTCCTACGAGCAGTACTTC.

This clone was counted between two and nine times. The gene calls are TRBV4-3 and TRBJ2-7; D not resolved. Trimming left V 0 bases short and J 8 bases short, with 11 bases between. This CDR3 contains 13 residues. Germline V gene sequence: CDR1 LGHNA, CDR2 YSLEER. The CDR3 nucleotides are TGCGCCAGCAGCCAAGATAGCTTCCGGCAGCAGTACTTC. It translates to CASSQDSFRQQYF.

This clone was counted only a few times. The rearrangement links TRBV6-4 to TRBJ1-5; weak D call: TRBD1 (6 bases). This CDR3 contains 16 residues. V dropped 4 bases and J dropped 0 bases, with 13 bases sitting between them. From germline, CDR1 is MRHNA and CDR2 SNTAGT. CDR3 nucleotide sequence: TGTGCCAGCAGTGGGACAGTAGATTATAGCAATCAGCCCCAGCATTTT. Translated: CASSGTVDYSNQPQHF.

The V and J genes are TRBV4-3 and TRBJ2-3; the D gene is possibly TRBD2 (5 bases). This CDR3 contains 17 residues. Trimming took 0 bases from V and 2 from J, leaving 15 bases between them. CDR1 and CDR2 from the germline V gene are LGHNA and YSLEER. CDR3 in DNA: TGCGCCAGCAGCCAAGATTACGCTAGCAGCTTCACAGATACGCAGTATTTT. Its protein is CASSQDYASSFTDTQYF.

The CDR3 is CASSLDPPREQYF. In DNA, the CDR3 is TGTGCCAGCAGCTTAGACCCCCCTAGGGAGCAGTACTTC. J is TRBJ2-7 and V is TRBV7-8; D gene unclear. V was shortened by 1 base and J by 7 bases, with 11 bases between the two germline ends. From germline, CDR1 is SGHVS and CDR2 FQNEAQ. This CDR3 contains 13 residues.

As DNA, the CDR3 is TGTGCCACCTACCCGGGACAGGGGACCAAAGAGACCCAGTACTTC. As protein: CATYPGQGTKETQYF. The chain employs TRBV6-6 and TRBJ2-5; 10 positions match TRBD1. Trimming took 10 bases from V and 3 from J; bases not matched to a gene: 11. The CDR3 covers 15 residues. Germline-derived CDR1 and CDR2 are MNHNY and SVGAGI (reference sequence).

This sequence joins TRBV27 and TRBJ2-7; 12 bases line up with TRBD1. With 3 bases clipped from V and 7 bases from J, the junction kept 10 bases outside the gene matches. From germline, CDR1 is MNHEY and CDR2 SMNVEV (reference sequence). CDR3 size: 16 residues. This chain's CDR3 is CASSFYSGQGAFEQYF. CDR3 nucleotides: TGTGCCAGCAGTTTTTATTCGGGACAGGGGGCGTTTGAGCAGTACTTC.

V and J are TRBV4-2 and TRBJ2-5; D is possibly TRBD1 (7 bases). The germline CDR1 and CDR2 sequences are LGHNA and YNFKEQ. CDR3 size: 18 residues. V was pared by 2 bases and J by 7 bases, with 26 bases between. CDR3 loop: CASSQNTGLGGGKRTQYF. The CDR3 nucleotides are TGTGCCAGCAGCCAAAACACAGGGCTCGGAGGGGGCAAGAGGACCCAGTACTTC.

This sequence joins TRBV9 and TRBJ2-7, with 7 bases lining up with TRBD2. From germline, CDR1 is SGDLS and CDR2 YYNGEE. The CDR3 has 13 amino acids. J lost 5 bases, V lost 7 bases, and 9 bases had no gene match. The CDR3 region is CASGGGNVDEQYF. In DNA form, the CDR3 reads TGTGCCAGCGGGGGGGGGAACGTCGACGAGCAGTACTTC.

This rearrangement joins TRBV29-1 to TRBJ2-7; 8 positions agree with TRBD1. The CDR3 has 14 residues. Trimming took 6 bases from V and 4 from J; bases not matched to a gene: 11. Germline V gene sequence: CDR1 SQVTM, CDR2 ANQGSEA. The CDR3 bases are TGCAGCGTCGCGGAAACAGGGGGAGTATACGAGCAGTACTTC. Protein: CSVAETGGVYEQYF.

This clone was counted a single time. Here the CDR3 reads CASSAVQGTGTEAFF. The CDR3 nucleotides are TGTGCCAGTAGTGCCGTGCAGGGGACCGGCACTGAAGCTTTCTTT. This chain uses TRBV19 with TRBJ1-1; maybe TRBD1 (6 bases). This CDR3 contains 15 residues. CDR1 LNHDA and CDR2 SQIVND come from the germline V gene (reference sequence). V lost 5 bases to trimming and J lost 4 bases, with 17 bases between them.

This clone showed up just once. V and J are TRBV7-9 and TRBJ1-3; D not certain. Germline V gives CDR1 SEHNR, CDR2 FQNEAQ (reference sequence). The V end lost 4 bases, the J end lost 8 bases, and 12 bases lay between the germline ends. This CDR3 is 13 amino acids long. In DNA, the CDR3 is TGTGCCAGCAGCTCGAAGCAATCGGACACCATATATTTT. Amino acids: CASSSKQSDTIYF.